This T cell receptor (beta chain) was sequenced in a study of T cells after somatic rescue of genetic block. Generated by immunoSEQ multiplex PCR, the TCRdb table keeps only in-frame clones and is missing some. The table shows 110,000 or so clones, with around nine tenths occurring only once. The CDR3 has 15 amino acids. Germline-derived CDR1 and CDR2 are MNHEY and SVGAGI. V was pared by 1 base and J by 2 bases, with 4 bases of the junction left unmatched. The J gene is TRBJ1-2, the V gene TRBV6-5; 7 bases are shared with TRBD1. The clonotype was recovered from a woman under 30. The sequenced sample was peripheral blood mononuclear cells (PBMCs). The CDR3 nucleotides read TGTGCCAGCAGTTACTTTCAGGGGGGGAACTATGGCTACACCTTC. Residues: CASSYFQGGNYGYTF.